This paragraph covers one TCR beta chain sequence. The source of the sample is a study of T cells in Graves' hyperthyroidism and ophthalmopathy. The investigators amplified TCR beta CDR3 regions from RNA transcripts. Initially, a first-round RT-PCR of the TCR CDR3 employed the HTBI primer set. TCRdb independently ran MiXCR on the multiplex PCR reads; one entry per CDR3 protein. The profile shows hundreds of thousands of distinct CDR3 sequences, around 14% of them singletons. The CDR3 runs to 16 residues. The V segment lost 2 bases and the J segment 2 bases; nucleotides outside the gene matches: 2. The germline V gene encodes CDR1 MGHRA and CDR2 YSYEKL.

What was sequenced was blood. The source is a woman younger than 30 with Graves' hyperthyroidism that later progressed to Graves' ophthalmopathy. This chain links TRBV4-1 with TRBJ2-1; 11 bases match TRBD2. The CDR3 loop reads CASSQMGLAAYNEQFF. Here the CDR3 DNA reads TGCGCCAGCAGCCAAATGGGACTAGCGGCCTACAATGAGCAGTTCTTC.